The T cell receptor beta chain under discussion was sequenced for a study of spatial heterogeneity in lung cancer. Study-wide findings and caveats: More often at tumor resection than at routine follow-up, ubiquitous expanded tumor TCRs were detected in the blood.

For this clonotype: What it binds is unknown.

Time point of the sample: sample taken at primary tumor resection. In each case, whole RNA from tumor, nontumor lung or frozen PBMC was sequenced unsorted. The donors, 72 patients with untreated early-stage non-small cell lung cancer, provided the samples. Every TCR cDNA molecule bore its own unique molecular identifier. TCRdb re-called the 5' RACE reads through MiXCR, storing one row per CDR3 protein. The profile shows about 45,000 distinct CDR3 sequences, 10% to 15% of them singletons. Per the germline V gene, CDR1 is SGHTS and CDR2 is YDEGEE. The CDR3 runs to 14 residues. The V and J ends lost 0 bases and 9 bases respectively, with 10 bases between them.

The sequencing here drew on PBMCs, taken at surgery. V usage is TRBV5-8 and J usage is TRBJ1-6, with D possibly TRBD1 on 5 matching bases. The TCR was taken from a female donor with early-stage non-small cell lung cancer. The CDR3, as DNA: TGTGCCAGCAGCTTGGGGGGGTCTTCTTCACCCCTCCACTTT. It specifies CASSLGGSSSPLHF. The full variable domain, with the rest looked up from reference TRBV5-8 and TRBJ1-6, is EAGVTQSPTHLIKTRGQQATLRCSPISGHTSVYWYQQALGLGLQFLLWYDEGEERNRGNFPPRFSGRQFPNYSSELNVNALELEDSALYLCASSLGGSSSPLHFGNGTRLTVT.